These 21 T cell receptor beta chains came from one sample sequenced in a study of T cell responses to AZD1222 COVID-19 vaccine (dated by TCRdb to 2020 to 2023). The time point label on this specimen signifies: baseline before first vaccination. The protocol used for the library was the immunoSEQ multiplex PCR assay. Entries here come from immuneACCESS through TCRdb and include only in-frame sequences with V and J called. Some clones fail to appear in such tables; in the studies checked, an unresolved V gene covers under half of the shortfall, and the cause of the remainder is unknown. This sample holds 110,000 to 150,000 clones; 80% to 95% were observed only once. In total, the top ten clones hold under 4% of the sample. This material consisted of peripheral blood, taken on day 0 of AZD1222 vaccination. These receptors were obtained from an adult in good health.

This sequence joins TRBV28 and TRBJ1-1; D is unclear. CDR3 length: 11 residues. V was trimmed by 7 bases and J by 1 base, leaving 4 bases between them. In germline, CDR1 is MDHEN, CDR2 SYDVKM. This CDR3 is CASKRNTEAFF. The CDR3 bases are TGTGCCAGCAAAAGGAACACTGAAGCTTTCTTT. Full variable domain (missing parts from reference TRBV28 and TRBJ1-1): DVKVTQSSRYLVKRTGEKVFLECVQDMDHENMFWYRQDPGLGLRLIYFSYDVKMKEKGDIPEGYSVSREKKERFSLILESASTNQTSMYLCASKRNTEAFFGQGTRLTVV.

The chain couples TRBV10-3 to TRBJ1-2; TRBD1 matches at 9 bases. The CDR3 spans 13 residues. The germline V gene encodes CDR1 ENHRY and CDR2 SYGVKD. V dropped 3 bases and J dropped 4; count of bases not matched to a gene: 0. The CDR3 protein is CAISEQGAYGYTF. CDR3 DNA: TGTGCCATCAGTGAACAGGGGGCCTATGGCTACACCTTC.

The chain employs TRBV27 and TRBJ1-6; weak D call: TRBD1 (5 bases). The germline V gene has CDR1 MNHEY and CDR2 SMNVEV (reference sequence). V was pared by 2 bases and J by 3 bases, with 29 bases between. The CDR3 has 22 amino acids. CDR3 loop: CASSLMYPDRPQPMGYNSPLHF. The CDR3 nucleotides are TGTGCCAGCAGTTTAATGTACCCCGACAGACCGCAACCGATGGGCTATAATTCACCCCTCCACTTT.

The chain uses TRBV10-1 and TRBJ2-1; D is unclear. Germline V gene lookup returns CDR1 WNHNN and CDR2 SYGVQD (reference sequence). Between the trimmed V and J ends, which lost 0 bases and 0 bases, there was a span of 9 bases. The CDR3 totals 16 residues. The chain's CDR3 is CASSESVAHSYNEQFF. The CDR3 DNA is TGCGCCAGCAGTGAGTCGGTAGCCCACTCCTACAATGAGCAGTTCTTC.

The chain carries TRBV10-2 and TRBJ1-2; D remains ambiguous. Between the trimmed V and J ends, which lost 5 bases and 0 bases, there was a span of 16 bases. The CDR3 runs to 16 residues. Per germline, CDR1 WSHSY and CDR2 SAAADI. The CDR3 DNA reads as TGCGCCAGCAGTCCCCGGACGGCGAAAGCTAACTATGGCTACACCTTC. This sequence encodes CASSPRTAKANYGYTF.

The CDR3 is CASSSITGQGGGYTF. DNA for the CDR3: TGTGCCAGTAGTAGCATTACGGGACAGGGTGGTGGCTACACCTTC. This chain joins TRBV19 and TRBJ1-2; 9 nucleotides match TRBD1. The germline V gene encodes CDR1 LNHDA and CDR2 SQIVND (reference sequence). The J segment lost 7 bases and the V segment lost 4 bases, leaving 10 bases of the junction unmatched. This CDR3 region has 15 residues.

The gene calls are TRBV28 and TRBJ1-5; TRBD1 agrees at 8 bases. Losses at the gene ends were 5 bases for V and 2 bases for J; bases not matched to a gene: 8. CDR1 is MDHEN and CDR2 is SYDVKM in the germline V gene. This CDR3 contains 16 residues. The CDR3 DNA follows: TGTGCCAGCAGTGTTACAGGGGGTTCGGGCAATCAGCCCCAGCATTTT. Translated: CASSVTGGSGNQPQHF.

This rearrangement joins TRBV11-3 to TRBJ2-1, with 11 bases aligning to TRBD2. The V and J ends lost 3 bases and 3 bases, in that order; junction bases with no gene match: 7. This CDR3 contains 17 residues. The germline V gene encodes CDR1 SGHNT and CDR2 YENEEA. The CDR3 sequence is CASSLGSLAGDYNEQFF. CDR3 nucleotides: TGTGCCAGCAGCTTGGGATCACTAGCGGGAGACTACAATGAGCAGTTCTTC.

The rearrangement joins TRBV7-8 to TRBJ2-2; 10 bases fit TRBD2. The CDR3 extends over 20 amino acids. The junction had 20 bases not matched to a gene; V was cut back by 2 bases and J by 8 bases. Germline assignment: CDR1 SGHVS and CDR2 FQNEAQ. CDR3 in amino acids: CASSLMAKLAGGRLSGELFF. CDR3 nucleotide sequence: TGTGCCAGCAGCTTAATGGCCAAATTAGCGGGAGGCCGATTGTCTGGGGAGCTGTTTTTT.

This chain joins TRBV24-1 and TRBJ2-7, with 11 bases lining up with TRBD2. The CDR3 runs to 17 residues. Per germline, CDR1 KGHDR and CDR2 SFDVKD. The trim removed 3 bases at V and 1 base at J, leaving 7 bases unmatched. The CDR3 loop reads CATSDGATSGMSYEQYF. DNA of the CDR3: TGTGCCACCAGTGATGGGGCGACTAGCGGGATGTCCTACGAGCAGTACTTC.

DNA of the CDR3: TGCGCCAGCAGCCAGGGCGGGCAGGGGACAATCAATAACTATGGCTACACCTTC. Translation gives CASSQGGQGTINNYGYTF. The chain employs TRBV4-1 and TRBJ1-2; D is perhaps TRBD1 (6 bases). This CDR3 is 18 amino acids long. Trimming shortened V by 3 bases and J by 1 base, and 21 bases separated the two germline ends. CDR1 and CDR2 (germline): MGHRA, YSYEKL.

This clone turned up a few times. CDR3: CASSHTPGAEAFF. The CDR3 nucleotides read TGCGCCAGCAGCCATACCCCGGGGGCTGAAGCTTTCTTT. This sequence joins TRBV4-1 and TRBJ1-1, with D perhaps TRBD1 (5 bases). V was clipped by 3 bases and J by 6 bases, with 11 bases between them. Germline assignment: CDR1 MGHRA and CDR2 YSYEKL. The CDR3 spans 13 residues.

The gene calls are TRBV6-6 and TRBJ2-1; D tentatively fits TRBD1 or TRBD2 (5 bases each). This CDR3 region has 15 residues. V was cut by 6 bases and J by 8 bases, with 20 bases left in between. CDR1 is MNHNY, CDR2 SVGAGI, per germline (reference sequence). CDR3 protein: CASRPPTKGRDEQFF. Written as DNA, the CDR3 is TGTGCCAGCAGACCACCCACGAAGGGGCGGGATGAGCAGTTCTTC.

The chain has TRBV14 and TRBJ2-6; TRBD1 or TRBD2 may be the D gene (6 bases each). This CDR3 has 15 residues. Per germline, CDR1 SGHDN and CDR2 FVKESK. V gave up 0 bases and J gave up 13 bases, with 16 bases separating them. The CDR3 is CASSQDWGAAEVLTF. The DNA of the CDR3 is TGTGCCAGCAGCCAAGATTGGGGGGCAGCTGAGGTCCTGACTTTC.

This chain links TRBV19 with TRBJ1-1; tentative D call: TRBD1 (6 bases). The CDR3 has 16 amino acids. Trimming took off 5 bases at V and 4 bases at J, with 20 bases between the two ends. Germline lookup yields CDR1 LNHDA and CDR2 SQIVND (reference sequence). Here the CDR3 DNA reads TGTGCCAGTAGTCCACCCCACCCAGGGGTACGCACTGAAGCTTTCTTT. This sequence encodes CASSPPHPGVRTEAFF. Variable domain in full (rest from reference TRBV19 and TRBJ1-1): DGGITQSPKYLFRKEGQNVTLSCEQNLNHDAMYWYRQDPGQGLRLIYYSQIVNDFQKGDIAEGYSVSREKKESFPLTVTSAQKNPTAFYLCASSPPHPGVRTEAFFGQGTRLTVV.

V is TRBV27 and J is TRBJ2-7, with 7 bases fitting TRBD2. CDR3 size: 14 residues. Germline assignment: CDR1 MNHEY and CDR2 SMNVEV (reference sequence). Trimming took 4 bases from V and 6 from J; bases not matched to a gene: 9. CDR3 sequence: CASSWGGTLIEQYF. Written as DNA, the CDR3 is TGTGCCAGCAGTTGGGGGGGAACGCTTATCGAGCAGTACTTC.

The chain carries TRBV24-1 and TRBJ2-4; 7 bases fit TRBD1. The CDR3 has 17 residues. Germline V gene lookup returns CDR1 KGHDR and CDR2 SFDVKD. The V and J ends lost 7 bases and 9 bases, in that order; junction bases with no gene match: 20. CDR3: CATSGTGDSLRGVIQYF. The CDR3 DNA follows: TGTGCCACCAGCGGAACTGGGGACAGCCTACGAGGTGTCATTCAGTACTTC.

This chain connects TRBV21-1 to TRBJ2-2; the D call of TRBD2 is as the table states it, not checked on the DNA. TRBV21-1 is a known pseudogene. The CDR3 sequence is 22 residues long. DNA for the CDR3: TGTGCCAGAGAAAAAACGGGCCTGGGAGCGGGAGTTTCCCAGATAAGCACCGGGGAGCTGTTTTTT. Translation gives CAREKTGLGAGVSQISTGELFF.

This chain uses TRBV11-2 with TRBJ2-7; 7 positions agree with TRBD1. The CDR3 has 14 residues. The V gene's germline CDR1 is SGHAT and CDR2 FQNNGV. Trimming at V came to 2 bases and at J to 4 bases, leaving 5 bases not matched to a gene. CDR3 nucleotide sequence: TGTGCCAGCAGCTTAACGGGACAGCATTACGAGCAGTACTTC. It codes for CASSLTGQHYEQYF.

V is TRBV27 and J is TRBJ2-2, with D maybe TRBD2 (5 bases). The V and J ends lost 5 bases and 9 bases respectively, with 13 bases between them. This CDR3 spans 13 amino acids. Germline V gene data show CDR1 as MNHEY and CDR2 as SMNVEV (reference sequence). CDR3 protein: CASSPNEGRELFF. The CDR3 DNA follows: TGTGCCAGCAGTCCGAATGAGGGCCGGGAGCTGTTTTTT.

V and J are TRBV4-1 and TRBJ1-1, with unresolved D. CDR1 MGHRA and CDR2 YSYEKL come from the germline V gene. V was pared by 2 bases and J by 5 bases, with 9 bases between. This CDR3 is 13 amino acids long. The CDR3 is CASSQRKETEAFF. The CDR3 coding sequence is TGCGCCAGCAGCCAAAGAAAGGAAACTGAAGCTTTCTTT.